The rows below give T cell receptor beta chains drawn from one sample of a study of T cells after yellow fever vaccination. TCRdb re-called the 5' RACE reads with MiXCR, one entry per CDR3 protein. The data hold 250,000 or so distinct CDR3 sequences, with about 3.7% observed a single time. This specimen was PBMCs, taken 15 days after the yellow fever booster vaccination. The receptors stem from a man younger than 35 who received the YFV17D yellow fever vaccine. The CDR3 runs from the conserved cysteine through the conserved F or W. The order of the fields is J gene, V gene, clone size, D gene, CDR3 DNA, CDR3 protein. The D gene is left open where the match is weak. Only part of the rows carry a size: once, few, many, or a class if the clone is expanded.

TRBJ2-1 | TRBV28 | many | - | TGTGCCAGCAGTTTGCGGGGCGCGGGGTACAATGAGCAGTTCTTC | CASSLRGAGYNEQFF
TRBJ2-1 | TRBV5-5 | many | TRBD1 | TGTGCCAGCAGTACGGGGACAGGGGAATACTACAATGAGCAGTTCTTC | CASSTGTGEYYNEQFF
TRBJ2-5 | TRBV5-1 | many | TRBD2 | TGCGCCAGCAGCCCCACTAGCGGGGGAGACGCGACCCAGTACTTC | CASSPTSGGDATQYF
TRBJ1-4 | TRBV12-3/TRBV12-4 | many | TRBD1 | TGTGCCAGCAGTCGACAGGGGTCCAACCCTAATGAAAAACTGTTTTTT | CASSRQGSNPNEKLFF
TRBJ2-2 | TRBV6-5 | many | - | TGTGCCAGCAGTTATATGGGAACCGGGGAGCTGTTTTTT | CASSYMGTGELFF
TRBJ2-2 | TRBV6-5 | many | TRBD1 | TGTGCCAGCAGTTACTCAACAGGGGGGCACACCGGGGAGCTGTTTTTT | CASSYSTGGHTGELFF
TRBJ2-3 | TRBV11-2 | many | - | TGTGCCAGCAGCTTAGGTGCCGGACAGACAGATACGCAGTATTTT | CASSLGAGQTDTQYF
TRBJ2-1 | TRBV7-9 | many | - | TGTGCCAGCAGCACCACGGACGGCTACAATGAGCAGTTCTTC | CASSTTDGYNEQFF
TRBJ2-5 | TRBV12-3/TRBV12-4 | many | - | TGTGCCAGCAGTTCCGGTAACGGGGGAGACGAGACCCAGTACTTC | CASSSGNGGDETQYF
TRBJ2-5 | TRBV24-1 | many | - | TGTGCCACCGGCGAGAAATACCAAGAGACCCAGTACTTC | CATGEKYQETQYF
TRBJ2-6 | TRBV14 | many | - | TGTGCCAGCAGCCCGCCTTCCTTCTCTGGGGCCAACGTCCTGACTTTC | CASSPPSFSGANVLTF
TRBJ1-1 | TRBV20-1 | many | TRBD1 | TGCAGTGCTCCGGACAGGGCATTGGTAGCTTTCTTT | CSAPDRALVAFF
TRBJ2-5 | TRBV4-3 | many | - | TGCGCCAGCAGCCAAGGCGACATTTCGGGGGAGACCCAGTACTTC | CASSQGDISGETQYF
TRBJ2-4 | TRBV7-2 | many | - | TGTGCCAGCAGCCGTCAGGTCCGCCAAATTACCAAAAACATTCAGTACTTC | CASSRQVRQITKNIQYF
TRBJ1-3 | TRBV6-6 | many | - | TGTGCCAGCTGTGTACCGGGAAACACCATATATTTT | CASCVPGNTIYF
TRBJ1-1 | TRBV7-9 | many | - | TGTGCCAGCAGCTTAGCCCCCCCAGCCTTTATGAACACTGAAGCTTTCTTT | CASSLAPPAFMNTEAFF
TRBJ2-6 | TRBV5-1 | many | TRBD1 | TGCGCCAGCGGACAGGGACCATCTGGGGCCAACGTCCTGACTTTC | CASGQGPSGANVLTF
TRBJ1-2 | TRBV10-3 | many | TRBD1 | TGTGCCATCAGGGGGGTGGACAGGTTGAACTATGGCTACACCTTC | CAIRGVDRLNYGYTF
TRBJ2-5 | TRBV20-1 | - | - | TGCAGTCCGCTCTCTCCAGGGCACGTAGGGGAGACCCAGTACTTC | CSPLSPGHVGETQYF
TRBJ2-3 | TRBV24-1 | many | TRBD1 | TGTGCCACCAGTGACCCCGGACAGGGATCGGATACGCAGTATTTT | CATSDPGQGSDTQYF
TRBJ2-3 | TRBV28 | many | - | TGTGCCAGCAGTTCCCTAGCTCCCACAGATACGCAGTATTTT | CASSSLAPTDTQYF
TRBJ1-2 | TRBV5-1 | many | - | TGCGCCAGCAGCTTGGGCGGGGAGCGAGGCTACACCTTC | CASSLGGERGYTF
TRBJ2-7 | TRBV7-6 | few | - | TGTGCCAGCAGCTTGAGCCGGGACGGTTATGGCGAGCAGTACTTC | CASSLSRDGYGEQYF
TRBJ1-1 | TRBV29-1 | few | - | TGCAGCGTTGTGGGTTACATATTCACTGAAGCTTTCTTT | CSVVGYIFTEAFF
TRBJ2-7 | TRBV3-1 | many | TRBD1 | TGTGCCAGCAGCCAGGAATCCGGGACAGGGAGGACCACACCCTACGAGCAGTACTTC | CASSQESGTGRTTPYEQYF
TRBJ2-7 | TRBV20-1 | many | - | TGCAGTGCTAGCTCGACAGCTGATTCCTACGAGCAGTACTTC | CSASSTADSYEQYF
TRBJ2-3 | TRBV15 | - | TRBD2 | TGTGCCACCAGCAAACGACTAGCGGGGGGGACAGATACGCAGTATTTT | CATSKRLAGGTDTQYF
TRBJ1-1 | TRBV12-3/TRBV12-4 | many | - | TGTGCCAGCAGTGGCCAACAGATGAACACTGAAGCTTTCTTT | CASSGQQMNTEAFF
TRBJ2-2 | TRBV12-3/TRBV12-4 | many | TRBD1 | TGTGCCAGCACCCTCCCGGGACAGAGCGTCCTGAACACCGGGGAGCTGTTTTTT | CASTLPGQSVLNTGELFF
TRBJ1-1 | TRBV29-1 | many | TRBD1 | TGCAGCGTTGGATCGGGACAGGGGTCTGCTTTCTTT | CSVGSGQGSAFF
TRBJ2-5 | TRBV3-1 | many | - | TGTGCCAGCAGCCTAACCTGGACAGTCCAAGAGACCCAGTACTTC | CASSLTWTVQETQYF
TRBJ2-2 | TRBV7-2 | many | - | TGTGCCAGCAGCTTAGAAGGGCGGCAAACCGGGGAGCTGTTTTTT | CASSLEGRQTGELFF
TRBJ2-2 | TRBV6-2/TRBV6-3 | many | TRBD1 | TGTGCCAGCAGTTACTCGATTGATGGGACAGAAAACACCGGGGAGCTGTTTTTT | CASSYSIDGTENTGELFF
TRBJ1-2 | TRBV12-3/TRBV12-4 | many | - | TGTGCCAGCAGTTTAGAGCAGGGCTACTATGGCTACACCTTC | CASSLEQGYYGYTF
TRBJ1-5 | TRBV6-2/TRBV6-3 | many | TRBD1 | TGTGCCAGCAGTTACTCCCGCTGGAGGGGGCGCGTGATTCAGCCCCAGCATTTT | CASSYSRWRGRVIQPQHF
TRBJ2-3 | TRBV7-2 | many | TRBD2 | TGTGCCAGCAGCTTAGGAAAACTAGCGGGGCGGGATACGCAGTATTTT | CASSLGKLAGRDTQYF
TRBJ2-5 | TRBV5-1 | many | TRBD2 | TGCGCCAGCAGCGATGGACTAGCGTCCGAGACCCAGTACTTC | CASSDGLASETQYF
TRBJ2-3 | TRBV28 | many | TRBD1 | TGTGCCAGCAGTTTCCGGGACAGGGCCAAAAACACAGATACGCAGTATTTT | CASSFRDRAKNTDTQYF
TRBJ2-3 | TRBV6-1 | many | TRBD1 | TGTGCCAGCAGTCCTAGGACAGGGGGATCCACAGATACGCAGTATTTT | CASSPRTGGSTDTQYF
TRBJ2-7 | TRBV7-2 | many | TRBD2 | TGTGCCAGCAGCCCGGGACTAGCGGGGGAGCCCTCCTACGAGCAGTACTTC | CASSPGLAGEPSYEQYF
TRBJ2-3 | TRBV24-1 | many | - | TGTGCCACCAGTGAGTTTGGCGCTGGGGGAACCACAGATACGCAGTATTTT | CATSEFGAGGTTDTQYF
TRBJ1-2 | TRBV6-2/TRBV6-3 | many | TRBD1 | TGTGCCAGCAGACCCGGACAGGGGTCGGCCGGTCGCTACACCTTC | CASRPGQGSAGRYTF
TRBJ1-1 | TRBV19 | many | - | TGTGCCAGTAGTATAGCAGGGATAACTGAAGCTTTCTTT | CASSIAGITEAFF
TRBJ1-4 | TRBV5-1 | many | - | TGCGCCAGCAGCTCCATCCTACAGTCAACTAATGAAAAACTGTTTTTT | CASSSILQSTNEKLFF
TRBJ1-5 | TRBV7-2 | few | - | TGTGCCAGCAGCGTAGGCCTGACAGGTCATCAGCCCCAGCATTTT | CASSVGLTGHQPQHF
TRBJ1-5 | TRBV20-1 | many | - | TGCAGTGCAACCCCCCAGGTTAGCAATCAGCCCCAGCATTTT | CSATPQVSNQPQHF
TRBJ2-5 | TRBV5-4 | many | TRBD2 | TGTGCCAGCAGCCGGGGACTAGCGGAGACCCAGTACTTC | CASSRGLAETQYF
TRBJ1-3 | TRBV20-1 | many | TRBD1 | TGCAGTGCTAGCGGGACAGGGCCTGGAAACACCATATATTTT | CSASGTGPGNTIYF
TRBJ2-3 | TRBV20-1 | many | - | TGCAGTGCTAGAGGGGGTTCGTCAGATACGCAGTATTTT | CSARGGSSDTQYF
TRBJ2-3 | TRBV7-2 | many | - | TGTGCCAGCAGCGGGGAACCTACCGGTACGCAGTATTTT | CASSGEPTGTQYF
TRBJ2-5 | TRBV5-1 | many | TRBD1 | TGCGCCAGCAGCGTGGGACAGGGGTGGGAGACCCAGTACTTC | CASSVGQGWETQYF
TRBJ2-1 | TRBV6-5 | many | - | TGTGCCAGCAGTAATCTACTTTACAATGAGCAGTTCTTC | CASSNLLYNEQFF
TRBJ2-7 | TRBV9 | many | - | TGTGCCAGCAGCGTCGGGGGAACCTACTACGAGCAGTACTTC | CASSVGGTYYEQYF
TRBJ1-3 | TRBV4-3 | many | - | TGCGCCAGCAGCCAAGACGGGACACTCAGCTCTGGAAACACCATATATTTT | CASSQDGTLSSGNTIYF
TRBJ1-6 | TRBV7-2 | many | - | TGTGCCAGCGGGGATCGGAATTCACCCCTCCACTTT | CASGDRNSPLHF